The 4 T cell receptor beta chains in this list originate from one sample, sequenced in a study of T cell responses to AZD1222 COVID-19 vaccine. The repertoire was sequenced with immunoSEQ multiplex PCR; TCRdb's copy has only in-frame clones and lacks some. In the table there are approximately 46,000 clones, roughly 80% of which are singletons. The sequences come from peripheral blood, collected on day 0 of AZD1222 vaccination. These receptors were obtained from an adult in good health.

V gene TRBV5-4 combines with J gene TRBJ1-3; no firm D call. The CDR3 consists of 15 residues. Germline V lookup: CDR1 SGHNT, CDR2 YYREEE (reference sequence). V dropped 0 bases and J dropped 0 bases, with 7 bases sitting between them. CDR3 coding DNA: TGTGCCAGCAGCTTGGTGGGAGTCTCTGGAAACACCATATATTTT. Protein: CASSLVGVSGNTIYF.

The rearrangement links TRBV3-1 (or the pseudogene TRBV3-2) to TRBJ2-2; D is possibly TRBD2 (6 bases). CDR1 LGHDT and CDR2 YNNKEL come from the germline V gene (reference sequence). V gave up 0 bases and J gave up 1 base, with 15 bases separating them. There are 18 residues in the CDR3. The CDR3 reads CASSQDPPGAGNTGELFF. The CDR3 DNA follows: TGTGCCAGCAGCCAAGACCCCCCGGGAGCGGGGAACACCGGGGAGCTGTTTTTT.

CDR3 residues: CASSLAGAGEQFF. CDR3 bases: TGTGCCAGCAGTTTAGCGGGAGCTGGTGAGCAGTTCTTC. This chain joins TRBV28 and TRBJ2-1, with 7 bases lining up with TRBD2. This CDR3 contains 13 residues. The V gene's germline CDR1 is MDHEN and CDR2 SYDVKM. The junction had 4 bases not matched to a gene; V was cut back by 2 bases and J by 9 bases.

The chain couples TRBV7-9 to TRBJ2-7, with TRBD2 as a possible D gene (6 bases). Germline-derived CDR1 and CDR2 are SEHNR and FQNEAQ (reference sequence). V was shortened by 5 bases and J by 0 bases, with 14 bases between the two germline ends. The CDR3 spans 15 residues. The CDR3 DNA reads TGTGCCAGCAGCCCCGTTTCGCGGGGCTCCTACGAGCAGTACTTC. Translating gives CASSPVSRGSYEQYF.